This T cell receptor (beta chain) was sequenced in a study of monozygotic twins with inflammatory bowel disease (dated by TCRdb to between 2017 and 2020). With respect to the entire study: The complete study included approximately 28 monozygotic twin pairs: 19 IBD-discordant Danish pairs and nine German pairs, of which four were IBD-concordant and five were IBD-discordant. Each individual had, on average, about 151 000 unique TCRalpha sequences and 181 000 unique TCRbeta sequences available for analysis. The search for disease-associated traits relied mainly on comparing IBD patients with their genetically identical healthy co-twins within discordant pairs.

The CDR3 holds 14 amino acids from the cysteine to the phenylalanine. DNA for this receptor is not on file. The CDR1 and CDR2 encoded by the germline V gene (reference sequence) are DFQATT and SNEGSKA. Results the study describes overall, beyond this receptor: Because patients received different immunosuppressive treatments, the repertoires may have picked up extra background noise and variability between individuals. Different T cell subtypes could not be distinguished in the analysis. Compared with healthy twins, IBD patients shared fewer clonotypes with other individuals, and the difference was most pronounced in patients with signs of disease activity. Repertoire similarity did not differ between concordant and discordant twins, which could be due to limited statistical power. TCRbeta repertoire diversity, by inverse Simpson index, was decreased in IBD patients compared with their healthy co-twins. The results gave no support for a single strong signal or clonotype linked to IBD.

Remarks on this clonotype: Its antigen is unknown.

Libraries were made using 5' RACE. For each TCR library, 3,000 to 4,000 ng of total RNA was used. For each sample, cDNA synthesis was carried out in eight separate reactions using SMARTScribe reverse transcriptase. During cDNA synthesis, unique molecular identifiers containing a 6-nucleotide sample barcode were introduced by template switching. Amplification of TCRalpha and TCRbeta cDNA involved two nested PCRs of approximately 16 and 9 cycles, and each PCR was followed by bead purification. Before amplification, the cDNA was treated with uracil DNA-glycosylase and purified using the QIAquick PCR purification kit. In the second PCR, Illumina TruSeq-compatible adapters and sample-specific barcodes were added. Library quality and concentration were checked on TapeStation and Qubit, and libraries were pooled at 5 to 6.5 ng each. Sequencing of pooled libraries was carried out on an Illumina HiSeq2500 single-index Rapid Run using 2 x 100 bp reads and custom sequencing primers. On the authors' methods: MiGEC version 1.2.6 was used for UMI-based consensus assembly, which corrected PCR and sequencing errors. MiXCR version 2.1.1 handled V(D)J alignment, clonotype assembly and CDR3 extraction. Normalisation of gene usage, clonotype sharing and MAIT/NKT TCR abundance was achieved by analysing the top 1000, 10 000 and 20 000 clonotypes per sample. Diversity was computed as the inverse Simpson index with the vegan R package after downsampling to 27 000 UMIs. Paired Mann-Whitney U tests were applied to discordant twin pairs, with Benjamini-Hochberg correction for multiple testing. Through TCRdb reprocessing, the reads give one entry per CDR3 protein sequence; DNA is omitted. The V and J calls were determined by TCRdb, not by the authors. The sample's table lists a count of a few hundred thousand distinct CDR3 sequences. 2% to 3% of the sample is in the top ten clones.

From each donor, a roughly 2.5 ml peripheral blood sample was drawn into PAXgene tubes and stored at -80 degrees C. Without T cell sorting, total RNA was isolated from whole blood using the PAXgene blood miRNA kit on an automated QIAcube. Peripheral blood from monozygotic twin pairs who were concordant or discordant for inflammatory bowel disease underwent deep TCRalpha and TCRbeta repertoire profiling using unique molecular barcoding. Smoking habits were recorded for all twin pairs, and each individual was classified as a current, former or never smoker. Recombination linked TRBV20-1 to TRBJ1-1; TCRdb reports TRBD1, a call that lacks DNA to check it against. This receptor was taken from a human donor with ulcerative colitis or Crohn's disease, or a healthy co-twin of an affected twin (not recorded which). The specimen was blood. The CDR3 here reads CSARGFRGGTEAFF.